Listed below are T cell receptor beta chains from one sample, sequenced in a study of siplizumab effects on memory and regulatory T cells. Produced via immunoSEQ multiplex PCR; TCRdb's table is partial and in-frame only. The table lists about 99,000 clones, 93% of them singletons. Specimen: Tregs sorted from blood. The receptors were sampled from a human donor in good health. The CDR3 runs from the conserved cysteine through the conserved F or W.

V | CDR3
TRBV2 | CASRVGQGNYGYTF
TRBV11-3 | CASRAGDEQFF
TRBV5-1 | CASSLGRGTDTQYF
TRBV19 | CASSKRGTITEAFF
TRBV7-2 | CASSLGPSNEKLFF
TRBV29-1 | CSGRRTSVNEQFF
TRBV19 | CASSNVGGYGYTF
TRBV10-3 | CAIRATGSEQYF
TRBV28 | CASRLAGNSYEQYF
TRBV5-6 | CASSLVGRVQETQYF
TRBV27 | CASRPRGSSGYTF
TRBV7-2 | CASGYRGWNTEAFF
TRBV5-1 | CASSFGLAGGFRNEQFF
TRBV19 | CASSVTGTRMKAFF
TRBV5-1 | CASSTDAYGDNEQFF
TRBV29-1 | CSVERTMGTEAFF
TRBV27 | CASRSPGPSLMGSGELFF
TRBV7-2 | CASSLAVTSGSQQFF
TRBV19 | CASSRASSGLDEQFF
TRBV7-9 | CASSLGGSDSPLHF
TRBV19 | CASSIRQGYEQYF
TRBV7-9 | CASSPISGRGPNEQFF
TRBV11-3 | CASSLASGDGSRYF
TRBV4-2 | CASSPDRVYGYTF
TRBV27 | CASKTRPGLAVYNEQFF
TRBV11-3 | CASSPQAGAGGPNEQFF
TRBV6-6 | CASSYFRGRDTIYF
TRBV5-5 | CASSRRDRNTEAFF
TRBV7-3 | CASSFGRGDTQYF
TRBV6-5 | CASRRDRGLYTF
TRBV4-1 | CASSQARTSGGALYNEQFF
TRBV6-5 | CASSYRGRTDTQYF
TRBV20-1 | CSVLGVYEQYF
TRBV18 | CASSPRDRVDEKLFF
TRBV18 | CASSPIDGRREQYF
TRBV7-9 | CASSPRTGGDGYTF
TRBV6-5 | CASRREGNSPLHF
TRBV27 | CASSLGAGLGPEAFF
TRBV13 | CASSHYPGGTYNEQFF
TRBV7-2 | CASTSGASEETQYF
TRBV6-6 | CASSSEGVSTDTQYF
TRBV9 | CASTPSAAGLTDTQYF
TRBV5-6 | CASSLYPDGFTYEQYF
TRBV15 | CATSRAGGENTGELFF
TRBV5-1 | CASSYGQMNTEAFF